The subject of this entry is one TCR beta chain. Antigen: not known. A multiplex PCR was run with 60 Vbeta primers and 13 Jbeta primers. TCRdb's copy holds only in-frame clones and misses some; the assay was immunoSEQ multiplex PCR. The table for this sample gives around 63,000 clones. V dropped 5 bases and J dropped 3; count of bases not matched to a gene: 6. The CDR3 consists of 15 residues. From germline, CDR1 is LGHNA and CDR2 YSLEER. The sample comes from a study of cytomegalovirus exposure and HLA in healthy donors. Study observations and caveats: An apparent linkage of common viral pathogens to several of the most significant clusters emerged in a later analysis. According to an earlier analysis, most TCR beta V segments yielded productive rearrangements about 87% or about 30% of the time.

The origin of this receptor is a woman in her 30s in good health and CMV-seronegative. This chain links TRBV4-3 with TRBJ2-1, with 8 nucleotides matching TRBD1. Material: PBMCs. This chain's CDR3 is CASSTRQGIYNEQFF. The CDR3 DNA follows: TGCGCCAGCAGCACCCGACAGGGGATCTACAATGAGCAGTTCTTC.